The clone carrying this TCR beta chain showed up just a few times. These data belong to a study of CD8 T cells in Susac syndrome. It was with random hexamers that about 0.45 to 1 ug RNA was reverse transcribed. One entry per CDR3 protein results from TCRdb running MiXCR on the immunoSEQ multiplex PCR reads. The sample holds roughly 110,000 distinct CDR3 sequences, roughly 90% seen once. Germline loops: CDR1 SQVTM, CDR2 ANQGSEA. V gave up 5 bases and J gave up 1 base, with 14 bases separating them. The CDR3 contains 14 residues. What was sequenced was CD8+ T cells from PBMCs. The V and J genes are TRBV29-1 and TRBJ1-1, with D tentatively TRBD1 (6 bases). The source is a human donor in good health. In DNA form, the CDR3 reads TGCAGCGTTTTTTTAGGGGGGGAGAACACTGAAGCTTTCTTT. This encodes CSVFLGGENTEAFF. Combining the CDR3 with reference TRBV29-1 and TRBJ1-1 gives the whole variable domain SAVISQKPSRDICQRGTSLTIQCQVDSQVTMMFWYRQQPGQSLTLIATANQGSEATYESGFVIDKFPISRPNLTFSTLTVSNMSPEDSSIYLCSVFLGGENTEAFFGQGTRLTVV.